This TCR beta chain was retrieved from a study of Graves' ophthalmopathy and Graves' hyperthyroidism. The CDR3 spans 14 residues. Germline CDR1 SGHTA, CDR2 FQGNSA. Germline trimming cut 4 bases from V and 1 base from J; bases unmatched to any gene: 1. Ages of hyperthyroidism patients ran from 18 to 65, and their diagnoses were new, under 2 months' duration. As diagnostic evidence, clinical symptoms, serum thyroxine, TRAb, thyroid ultrasound and orbital computed tomography were relied upon. Study findings and constraints: A 13-signature model separated ophthalmopathy from stable hyperthyroidism, 85% to 90% sensitivity, about 81% specificity. Most clonotypes expanded in thyroid above 0.001 frequency were present in blood too.

This clonotype was detected ten times or more. What it binds is unknown. For repertoire sequencing, the TCR beta CDR3 regions were amplified from RNA transcripts. Following a first-round RT-PCR that used HTBI primers, a second-round multiplex PCR was carried out. TCRdb analysed the multiplex PCR reads with MiXCR anew, one entry per CDR3 protein. The sample yields around 1.1 million distinct CDR3 sequences, approximately 35% seen once. The chain employs TRBV7-2 and TRBJ1-5; 7 bases align to TRBD1. Sequenced: peripheral blood or thyroid tissue (not recorded which). The clonotype was recovered from an adult man with Graves' hyperthyroidism. CDR3: CASSSQGSNQPQHF. The DNA of the CDR3 is TGTGCCAGCAGCTCACAGGGGAGCAATCAGCCCCAGCATTTT.